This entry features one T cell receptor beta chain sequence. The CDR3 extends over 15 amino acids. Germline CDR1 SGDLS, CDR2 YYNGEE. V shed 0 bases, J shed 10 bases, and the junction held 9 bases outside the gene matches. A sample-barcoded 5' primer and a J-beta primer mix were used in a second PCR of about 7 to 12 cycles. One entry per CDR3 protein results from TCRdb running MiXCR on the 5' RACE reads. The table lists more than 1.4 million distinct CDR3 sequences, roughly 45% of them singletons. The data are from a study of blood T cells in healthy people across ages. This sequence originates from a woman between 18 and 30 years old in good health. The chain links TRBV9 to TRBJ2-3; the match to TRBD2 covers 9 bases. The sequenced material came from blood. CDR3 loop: CASSVVSGGPGPQYF. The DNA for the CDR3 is TGTGCCAGCAGCGTAGTTAGCGGGGGCCCAGGCCCGCAGTATTTT.